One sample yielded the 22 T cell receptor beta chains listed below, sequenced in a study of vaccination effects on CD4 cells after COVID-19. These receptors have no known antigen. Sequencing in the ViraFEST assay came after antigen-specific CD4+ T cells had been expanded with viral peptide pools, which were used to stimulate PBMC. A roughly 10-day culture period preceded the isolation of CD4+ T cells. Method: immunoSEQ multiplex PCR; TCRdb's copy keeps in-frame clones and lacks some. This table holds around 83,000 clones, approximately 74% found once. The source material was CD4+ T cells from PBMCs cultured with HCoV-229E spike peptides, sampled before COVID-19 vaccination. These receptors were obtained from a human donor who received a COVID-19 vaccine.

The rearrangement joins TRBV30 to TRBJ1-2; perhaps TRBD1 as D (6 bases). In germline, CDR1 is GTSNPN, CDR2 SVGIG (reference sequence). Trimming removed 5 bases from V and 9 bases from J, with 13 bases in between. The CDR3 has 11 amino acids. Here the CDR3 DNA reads TGTGCCTGGGAACAGGGAAGAAGCTACACCTTC. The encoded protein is CAWEQGRSYTF.

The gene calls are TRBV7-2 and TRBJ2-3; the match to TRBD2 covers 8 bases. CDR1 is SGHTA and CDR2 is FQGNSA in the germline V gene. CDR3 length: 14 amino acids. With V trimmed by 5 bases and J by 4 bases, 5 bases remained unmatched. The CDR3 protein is CASSPGRVSDTQYF. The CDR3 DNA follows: TGTGCCAGCAGCCCCGGGAGGGTGTCAGATACGCAGTATTTT.

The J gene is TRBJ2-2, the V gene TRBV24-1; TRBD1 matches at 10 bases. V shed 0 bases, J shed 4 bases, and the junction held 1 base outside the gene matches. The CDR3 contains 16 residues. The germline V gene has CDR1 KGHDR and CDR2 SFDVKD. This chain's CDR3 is CATSDLDRGLTGELFF. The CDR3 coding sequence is TGTGCCACCAGTGATTTGGACAGGGGGCTCACCGGGGAGCTGTTTTTT.

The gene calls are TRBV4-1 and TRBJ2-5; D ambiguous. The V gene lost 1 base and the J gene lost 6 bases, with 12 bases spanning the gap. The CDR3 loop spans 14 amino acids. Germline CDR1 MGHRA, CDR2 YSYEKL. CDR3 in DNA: TGCGCCAGCAGCCAAGCTGGCGGATTGAAGACCCAGTACTTC. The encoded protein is CASSQAGGLKTQYF.

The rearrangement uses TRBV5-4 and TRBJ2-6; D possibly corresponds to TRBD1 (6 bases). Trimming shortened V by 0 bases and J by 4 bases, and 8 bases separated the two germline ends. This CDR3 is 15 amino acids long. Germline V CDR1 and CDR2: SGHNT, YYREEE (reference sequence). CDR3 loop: CASSLDRAGANVLTF. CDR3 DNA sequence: TGTGCCAGCAGCTTGGACAGGGCCGGGGCCAACGTCCTGACTTTC.

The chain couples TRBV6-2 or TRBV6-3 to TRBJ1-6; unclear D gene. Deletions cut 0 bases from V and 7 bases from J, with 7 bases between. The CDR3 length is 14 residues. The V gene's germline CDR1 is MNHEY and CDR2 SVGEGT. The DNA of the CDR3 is TGTGCCAGCAGTTACTCGAGTACCAATTCACCCCTCCACTTT. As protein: CASSYSSTNSPLHF.

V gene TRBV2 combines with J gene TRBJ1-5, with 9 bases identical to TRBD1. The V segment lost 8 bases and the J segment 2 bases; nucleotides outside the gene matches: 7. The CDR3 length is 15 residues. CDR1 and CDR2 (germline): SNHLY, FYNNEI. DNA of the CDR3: TGTGCCAGCCGGACAGGGGATGGAGGCAATCAGCCCCAGCATTTT. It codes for CASRTGDGGNQPQHF.

The DNA for the CDR3 is TGTGCCAGCAGCTTAGAGTCGGGGGGGGCATCCAATGAGCAGTTCTTC. This gives the protein CASSLESGGASNEQFF. The V call is TRBV7-2, the J call TRBJ2-1, with 8 positions matching TRBD2. CDR3 length: 16 residues. The germline CDR1 and CDR2 sequences are SGHTA and FQGNSA. V trimming: 1 base; J trimming: 6 bases; junction bases outside the gene matches: 8.

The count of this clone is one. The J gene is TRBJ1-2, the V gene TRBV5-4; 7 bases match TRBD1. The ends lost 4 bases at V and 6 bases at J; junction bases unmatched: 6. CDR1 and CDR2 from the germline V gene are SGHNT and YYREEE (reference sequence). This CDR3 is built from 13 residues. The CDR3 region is CASSRDRAHGYTF. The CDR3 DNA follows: TGTGCCAGCAGCCGAGACAGGGCGCATGGCTACACCTTC.

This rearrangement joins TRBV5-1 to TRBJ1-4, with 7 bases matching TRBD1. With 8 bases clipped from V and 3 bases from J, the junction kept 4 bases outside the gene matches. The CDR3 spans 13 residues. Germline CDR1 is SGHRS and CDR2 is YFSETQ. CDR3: CASRQGANEKLFF. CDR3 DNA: TGCGCCAGTAGACAGGGAGCTAATGAAAAACTGTTTTTT.

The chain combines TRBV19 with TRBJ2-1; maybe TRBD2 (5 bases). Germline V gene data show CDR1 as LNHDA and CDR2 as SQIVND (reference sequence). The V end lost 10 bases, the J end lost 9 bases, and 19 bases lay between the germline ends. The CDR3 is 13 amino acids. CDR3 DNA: TGTGCCACCCGGTGGGCTAGCTTAGGTGAGCAGTTCTTC. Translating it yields CATRWASLGEQFF.

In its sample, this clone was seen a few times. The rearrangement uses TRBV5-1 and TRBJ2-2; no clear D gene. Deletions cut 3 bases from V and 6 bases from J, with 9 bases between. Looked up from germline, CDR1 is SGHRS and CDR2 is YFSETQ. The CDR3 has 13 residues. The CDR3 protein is CASSSGGAGELFF. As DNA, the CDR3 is TGCGCCAGCAGCTCAGGTGGGGCCGGGGAGCTGTTTTTT. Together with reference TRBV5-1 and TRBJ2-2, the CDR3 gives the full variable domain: KAGVTQTPRYLIKTRGQQVTLSCSPISGHRSVSWYQQTPGQGLQFLFEYFSETQRNKGNFPGRFSGRQFSNSRSEMNVSTLELGDSALYLCASSSGGAGELFFGEGSRLTVL.

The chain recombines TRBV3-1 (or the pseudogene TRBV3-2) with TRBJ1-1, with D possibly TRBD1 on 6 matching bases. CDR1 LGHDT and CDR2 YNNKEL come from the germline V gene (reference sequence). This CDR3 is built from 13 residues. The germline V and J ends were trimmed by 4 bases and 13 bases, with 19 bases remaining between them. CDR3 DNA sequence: TGTGCCAGCAGCCGCGCGAGGGGGACATCGGGTTTCTTT. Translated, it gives CASSRARGTSGFF.

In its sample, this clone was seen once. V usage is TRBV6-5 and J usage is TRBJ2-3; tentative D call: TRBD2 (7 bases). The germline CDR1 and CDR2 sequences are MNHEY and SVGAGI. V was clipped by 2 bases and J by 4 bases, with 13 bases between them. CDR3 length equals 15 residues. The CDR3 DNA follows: TGTGCCAGCAGTTACGGGGGGGCGTATTCAGATACGCAGTATTTT. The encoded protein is CASSYGGAYSDTQYF.

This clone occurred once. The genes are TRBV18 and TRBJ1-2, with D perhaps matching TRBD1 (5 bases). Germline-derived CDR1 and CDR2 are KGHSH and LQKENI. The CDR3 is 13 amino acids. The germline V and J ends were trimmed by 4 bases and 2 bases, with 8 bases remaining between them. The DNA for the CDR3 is TGTGCCAGCTCACTAGGGGCGAACTATGGCTACACCTTC. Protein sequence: CASSLGANYGYTF.

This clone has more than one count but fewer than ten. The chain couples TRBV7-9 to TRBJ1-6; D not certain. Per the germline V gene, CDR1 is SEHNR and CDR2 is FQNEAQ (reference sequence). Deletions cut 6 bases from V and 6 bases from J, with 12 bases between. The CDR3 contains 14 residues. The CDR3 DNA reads TGTGCCAGCAGACGACGGGGTCCTAATTCACCCCTCCACTTT. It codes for CASRRRGPNSPLHF.

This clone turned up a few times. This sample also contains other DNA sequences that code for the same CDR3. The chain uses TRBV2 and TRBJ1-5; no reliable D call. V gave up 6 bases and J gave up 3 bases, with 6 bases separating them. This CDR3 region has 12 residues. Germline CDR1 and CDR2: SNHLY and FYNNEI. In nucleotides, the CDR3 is TGTGCCAGCAGCCCCTCCAATCAGCCCCAGCATTTT. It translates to CASSPSNQPQHF. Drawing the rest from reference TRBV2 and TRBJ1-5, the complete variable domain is EPEVTQTPSHQVTQMGQEVILRCVPISNHLYFYWYRQILGQKVEFLVSFYNNEISEKSEIFDDQFSVERPDGSNFTLKIRSTKLEDSAMYFCASSPSNQPQHFGDGTRLSIL.

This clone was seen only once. CDR3: CASRSGAPTDTQYF. DNA of the CDR3: TGTGCCAGCAGATCGGGGGCCCCCACAGATACGCAGTATTTT. The chain is built from TRBV6-5 and TRBJ2-3; D tentatively reads TRBD1 or TRBD2 (6 bases each). The V end was cut by 6 bases, the J end by 2 bases, with 12 bases between. This CDR3 is built from 14 residues. CDR1 is MNHEY, CDR2 SVGAGI, per germline.

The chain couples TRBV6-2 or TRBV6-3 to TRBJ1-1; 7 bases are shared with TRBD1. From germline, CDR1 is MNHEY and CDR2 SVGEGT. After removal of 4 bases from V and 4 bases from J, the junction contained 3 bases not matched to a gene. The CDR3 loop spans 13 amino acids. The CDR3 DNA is TGTGCCAGCAGTTTCCGACAGGGCACTGAAGCTTTCTTT. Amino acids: CASSFRQGTEAFF.

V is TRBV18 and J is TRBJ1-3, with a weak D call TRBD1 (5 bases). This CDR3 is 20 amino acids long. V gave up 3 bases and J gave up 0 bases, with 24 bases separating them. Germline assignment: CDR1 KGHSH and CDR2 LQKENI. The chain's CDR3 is CASSPDWGRGRKNSGNTIYF. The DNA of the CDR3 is TGTGCCAGCTCACCGGATTGGGGCCGAGGGAGAAAAAACTCTGGAAACACCATATATTTT.

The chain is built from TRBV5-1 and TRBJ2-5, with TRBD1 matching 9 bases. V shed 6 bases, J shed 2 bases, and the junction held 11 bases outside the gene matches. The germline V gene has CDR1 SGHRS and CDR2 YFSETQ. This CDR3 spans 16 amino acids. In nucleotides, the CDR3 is TGCGCCAGCAACCTTGCGGGGACAGGGTTTCAAGAGACCCAGTACTTC. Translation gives CASNLAGTGFQETQYF.

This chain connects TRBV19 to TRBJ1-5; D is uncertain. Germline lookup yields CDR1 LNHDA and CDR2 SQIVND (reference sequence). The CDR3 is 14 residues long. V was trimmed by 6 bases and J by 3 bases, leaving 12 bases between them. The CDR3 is CASSLSRDNQPQHF. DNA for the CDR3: TGTGCCAGTAGCCTGTCCCGGGACAATCAGCCCCAGCATTTT.